This section outlines one T cell receptor beta chain sequence together with its context. The sample comes from a study of blood T cell repertoires in COVID-19. In the study's own analysis: Using reference gene primer amplification, nucleated cell counts were estimated. Sequencing used immunoSEQ multiplex PCR; TCRdb keeps in-frame clones, though not all of them. The V and J calls and clone size were taken over from that table, and D and trimming were inferred from the DNA. The sample lists 110,000 to 150,000 clones, more than 80% occurring once. The clonotype originates from an older woman with active COVID-19. The sequenced sample consisted of peripheral blood.

CDR3 bases: TGCGCCAGCAGTTGGGGCCTCGACAATCAGCCCCAGCATTTT. Its translation is CASSWGLDNQPQHF. J is TRBJ1-5 and V is TRBV4-3; maybe TRBD1 (5 bases). Trimming stripped 6 bases from V and 3 bases from J, with 12 bases between. This CDR3 region has 14 residues. CDR1 is LGHNA, CDR2 YSLEER, per germline.